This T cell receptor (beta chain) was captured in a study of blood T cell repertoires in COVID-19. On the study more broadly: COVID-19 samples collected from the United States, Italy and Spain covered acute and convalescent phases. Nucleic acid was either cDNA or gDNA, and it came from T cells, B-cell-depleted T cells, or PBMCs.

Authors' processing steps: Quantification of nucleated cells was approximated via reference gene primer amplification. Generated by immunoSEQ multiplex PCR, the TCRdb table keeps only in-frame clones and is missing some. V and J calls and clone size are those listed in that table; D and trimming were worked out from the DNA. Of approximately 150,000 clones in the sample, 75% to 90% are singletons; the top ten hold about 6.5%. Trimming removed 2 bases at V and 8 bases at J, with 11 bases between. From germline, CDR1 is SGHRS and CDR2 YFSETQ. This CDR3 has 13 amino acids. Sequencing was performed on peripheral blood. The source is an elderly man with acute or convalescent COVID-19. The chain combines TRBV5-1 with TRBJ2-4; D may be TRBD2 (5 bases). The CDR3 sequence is CASSFETEDIQYF. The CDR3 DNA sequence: TGCGCCAGCAGCTTCGAGACGGAGGACATTCAGTACTTC.